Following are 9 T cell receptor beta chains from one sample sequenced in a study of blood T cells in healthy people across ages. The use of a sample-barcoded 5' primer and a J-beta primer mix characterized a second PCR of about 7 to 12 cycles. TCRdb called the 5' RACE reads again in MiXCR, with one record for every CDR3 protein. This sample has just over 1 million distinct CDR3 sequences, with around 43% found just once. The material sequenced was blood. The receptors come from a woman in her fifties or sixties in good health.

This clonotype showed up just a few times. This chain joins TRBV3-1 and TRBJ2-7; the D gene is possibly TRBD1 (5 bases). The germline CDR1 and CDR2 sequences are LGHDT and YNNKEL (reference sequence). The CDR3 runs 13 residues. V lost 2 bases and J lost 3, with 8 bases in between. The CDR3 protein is CASSQNQGYEQYF. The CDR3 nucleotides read TGTGCCAGCAGCCAAAATCAGGGCTACGAGCAGTACTTC.

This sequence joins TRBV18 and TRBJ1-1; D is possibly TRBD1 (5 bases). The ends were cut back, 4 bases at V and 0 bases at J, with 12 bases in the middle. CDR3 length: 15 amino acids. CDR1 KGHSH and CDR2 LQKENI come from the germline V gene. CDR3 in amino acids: CASSRGREVNTEAFF. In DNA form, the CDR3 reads TGTGCCAGCTCACGGGGCAGGGAGGTGAACACTGAAGCTTTCTTT.

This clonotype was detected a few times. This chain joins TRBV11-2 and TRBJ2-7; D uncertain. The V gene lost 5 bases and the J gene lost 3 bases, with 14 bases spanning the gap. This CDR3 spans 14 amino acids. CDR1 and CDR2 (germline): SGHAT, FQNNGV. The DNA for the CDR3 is TGTGCCAGCAGCCCGGCGGCCCGGAGCTACGAGCAGTACTTC. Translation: CASSPAARSYEQYF.

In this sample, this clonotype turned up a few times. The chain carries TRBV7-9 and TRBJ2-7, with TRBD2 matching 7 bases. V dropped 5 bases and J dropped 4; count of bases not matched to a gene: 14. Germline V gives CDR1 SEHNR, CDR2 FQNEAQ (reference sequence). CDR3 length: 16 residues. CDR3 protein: CASSPPSSGEVYEQYF. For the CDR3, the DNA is TGTGCCAGCAGCCCACCCTCTAGCGGAGAGGTGTACGAGCAGTACTTC. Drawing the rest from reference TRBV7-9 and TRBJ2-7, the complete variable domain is DTGVSQNPRHKITKRGQNVTFRCDPISEHNRLYWYRQTLGQGPEFLTYFQNEAQLEKSRLLSDRFSAERPKGSFSTLEIQRTEQGDSAMYLCASSPPSSGEVYEQYFGPGTRLTVT.

The CDR3 DNA reads TGCAGCGTCCTACCACTAGCGGGAGTCACAGATACGCAGTATTTT. Amino acids: CSVLPLAGVTDTQYF. This chain joins TRBV29-1 and TRBJ2-3, with 11 bases identical to TRBD2. J lost 2 bases, V lost 6 bases, and 7 bases had no gene match. Per germline, CDR1 SQVTM and CDR2 ANQGSEA. The CDR3 runs to 15 residues.

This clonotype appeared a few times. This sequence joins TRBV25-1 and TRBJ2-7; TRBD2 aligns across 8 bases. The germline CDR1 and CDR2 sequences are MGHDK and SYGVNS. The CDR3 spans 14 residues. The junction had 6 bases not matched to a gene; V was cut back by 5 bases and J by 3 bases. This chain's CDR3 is CASSSGGRFYEQYF. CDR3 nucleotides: TGTGCCAGCAGTAGCGGGGGACGGTTCTACGAGCAGTACTTC.

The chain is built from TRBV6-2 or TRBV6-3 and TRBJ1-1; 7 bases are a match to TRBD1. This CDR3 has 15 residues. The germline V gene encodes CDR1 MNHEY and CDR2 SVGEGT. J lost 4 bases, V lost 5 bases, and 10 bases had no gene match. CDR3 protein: CASSPSTGLSTEAFF. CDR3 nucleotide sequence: TGTGCCAGCAGTCCCTCGACAGGGTTGAGCACTGAAGCTTTCTTT.

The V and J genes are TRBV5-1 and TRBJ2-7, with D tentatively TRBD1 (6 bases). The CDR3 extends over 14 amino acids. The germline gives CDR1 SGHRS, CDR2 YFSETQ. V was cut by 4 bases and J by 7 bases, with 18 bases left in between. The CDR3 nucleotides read TGCGCCAGCAGCGCAACCCAATGGGACAATGAGCAGTACTTC. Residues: CASSATQWDNEQYF.

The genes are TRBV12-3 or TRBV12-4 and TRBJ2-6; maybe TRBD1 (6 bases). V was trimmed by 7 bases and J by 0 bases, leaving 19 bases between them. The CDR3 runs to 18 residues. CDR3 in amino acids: CASTLGRGLNSGANVLTF. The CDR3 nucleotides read TGTGCCAGCACCCTCGGCAGGGGCCTTAACTCTGGGGCCAACGTCCTGACTTTC.